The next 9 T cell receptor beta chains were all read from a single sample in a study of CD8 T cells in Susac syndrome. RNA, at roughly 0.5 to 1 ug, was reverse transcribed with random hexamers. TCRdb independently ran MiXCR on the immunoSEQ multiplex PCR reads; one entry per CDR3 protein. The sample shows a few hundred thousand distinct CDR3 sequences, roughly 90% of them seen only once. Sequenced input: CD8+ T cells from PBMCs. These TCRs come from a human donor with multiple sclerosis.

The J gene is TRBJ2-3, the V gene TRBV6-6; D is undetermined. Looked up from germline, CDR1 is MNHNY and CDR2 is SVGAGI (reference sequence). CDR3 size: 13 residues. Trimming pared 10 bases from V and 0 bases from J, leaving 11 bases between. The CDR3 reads CATNGWSTDTQYF. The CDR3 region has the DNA TGTGCCACCAATGGGTGGAGCACAGATACGCAGTATTTT.

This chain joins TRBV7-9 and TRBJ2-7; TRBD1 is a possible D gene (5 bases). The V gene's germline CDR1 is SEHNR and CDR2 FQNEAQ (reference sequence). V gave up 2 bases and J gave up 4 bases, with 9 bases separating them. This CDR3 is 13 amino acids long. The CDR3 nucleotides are TGTGCCAGCAGCTTATCAGGGCTATACGAGCAGTACTTC. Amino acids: CASSLSGLYEQYF.

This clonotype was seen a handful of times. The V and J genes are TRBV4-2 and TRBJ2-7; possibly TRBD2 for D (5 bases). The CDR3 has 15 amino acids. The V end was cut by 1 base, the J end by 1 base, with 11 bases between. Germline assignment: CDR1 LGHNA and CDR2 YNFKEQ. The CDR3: CASSQGGGSSYEQYF. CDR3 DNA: TGTGCCAGCAGCCAAGGCGGCGGGTCTTCCTACGAGCAGTACTTC.

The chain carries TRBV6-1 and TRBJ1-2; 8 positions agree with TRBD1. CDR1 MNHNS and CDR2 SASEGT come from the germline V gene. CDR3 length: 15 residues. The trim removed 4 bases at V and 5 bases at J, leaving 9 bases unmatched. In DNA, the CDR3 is TGTGCCAGCAGTGGGTTCGGACAGGGCGGGTATGGCTACACCTTC. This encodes CASSGFGQGGYGYTF.

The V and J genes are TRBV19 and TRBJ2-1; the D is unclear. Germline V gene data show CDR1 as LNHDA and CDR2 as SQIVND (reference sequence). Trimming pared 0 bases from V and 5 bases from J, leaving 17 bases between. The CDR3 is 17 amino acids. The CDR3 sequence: CASSIDPGPQGHNEQFF. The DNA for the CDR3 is TGTGCCAGTAGTATAGATCCGGGCCCTCAAGGACACAATGAGCAGTTCTTC.

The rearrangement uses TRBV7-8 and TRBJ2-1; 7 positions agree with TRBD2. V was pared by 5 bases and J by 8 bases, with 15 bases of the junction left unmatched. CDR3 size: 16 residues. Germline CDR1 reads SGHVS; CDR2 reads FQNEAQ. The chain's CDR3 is CASSQGLGFISDEQFF. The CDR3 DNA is TGTGCCAGCAGCCAAGGACTAGGGTTCATTTCCGATGAGCAGTTCTTC.

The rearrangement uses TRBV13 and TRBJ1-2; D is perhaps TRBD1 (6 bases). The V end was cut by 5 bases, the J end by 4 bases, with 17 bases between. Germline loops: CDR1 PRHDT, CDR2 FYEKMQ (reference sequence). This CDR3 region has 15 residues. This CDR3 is CASSPGRGAGYGYTF. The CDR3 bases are TGTGCCAGCAGCCCCGGCAGGGGCGCCGGCTATGGCTACACCTTC.

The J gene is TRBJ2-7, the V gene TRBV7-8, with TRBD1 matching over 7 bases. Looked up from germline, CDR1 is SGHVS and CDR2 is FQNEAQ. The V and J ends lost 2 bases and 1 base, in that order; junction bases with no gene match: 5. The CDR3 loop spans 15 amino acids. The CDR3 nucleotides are TGTGCCAGCAGCTTAATGGGACAGAGGTCCTACGAGCAGTACTTC. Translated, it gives CASSLMGQRSYEQYF. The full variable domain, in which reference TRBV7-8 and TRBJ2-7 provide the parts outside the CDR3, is GAGVSQSPRYKVAKRGQDVALRCDPISGHVSLFWYQQALGQGPEFLTYFQNEAQLDKSGLPSDRFFAERPEGSVSTLKIQRTQQEDSAVYLCASSLMGQRSYEQYFGPGTRLTVT.

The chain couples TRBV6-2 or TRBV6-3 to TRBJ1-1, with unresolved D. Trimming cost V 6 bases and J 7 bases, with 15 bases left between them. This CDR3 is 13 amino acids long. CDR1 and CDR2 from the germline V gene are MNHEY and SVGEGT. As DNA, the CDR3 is TGTGCCAGCAGACGGACCGATAATAATGAAGCTTTCTTT. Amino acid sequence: CASRRTDNNEAFF.